Below, 13 T cell receptor beta chains from the same sample are listed, as sequenced in a study of T cell responses to AZD1222 COVID-19 vaccine. The table came from immunoSEQ multiplex PCR; TCRdb's copy has only in-frame clones and leaves some out. The sample records 110,000 or so clones, 85% to 90% being singletons. This material consisted of peripheral blood, taken 28 days after the second AZD1222 dose. Receptors were obtained from an adult who received the AZD1222 COVID-19 vaccine.

V is TRBV2 and J is TRBJ2-3; the D is unclear. The germline CDR1 and CDR2 sequences are SNHLY and FYNNEI. This CDR3 is built from 14 residues. With 2 bases removed from V and 3 bases from J, the gap between germline ends came to 9 bases. The CDR3 loop is CASSEYRVTDTQYF. CDR3 sequence (DNA): TGTGCCAGCAGTGAATATCGAGTTACAGATACGCAGTATTTT.

The chain employs TRBV10-1 and TRBJ2-7; no firm D call. The CDR3 runs 13 residues. The V gene's germline CDR1 is WNHNN and CDR2 SYGVQD (reference sequence). Trimming shortened V by 3 bases and J by 6 bases, and 12 bases separated the two germline ends. The CDR3 DNA sequence: TGCGCCAGCAGTGAACTACCAAGGAGCGAGCAGTACTTC. Protein sequence: CASSELPRSEQYF.

This chain connects TRBV27 to TRBJ1-1; TRBD1 agrees at 11 bases. The CDR3 is 14 amino acids. Germline V gene sequence: CDR1 MNHEY, CDR2 SMNVEV (reference sequence). Losses at the gene ends were 4 bases for V and 11 bases for J; bases not matched to a gene: 9. The chain's CDR3 is CASSSRTGGAEAFF. In DNA form, the CDR3 reads TGTGCCAGCAGTTCCCGGACAGGGGGCGCAGAGGCTTTCTTT.

The genes are TRBV18 and TRBJ2-1, with 9 bases lining up with TRBD1. The junction had 11 bases not matched to a gene; V was cut back by 1 base and J by 1 base. Per germline, CDR1 KGHSH and CDR2 LQKENI. The CDR3 totals 19 residues. CDR3: CASSPQTGGWVLSYNEQFF. As DNA, the CDR3 is TGTGCCAGCTCACCACAGACAGGGGGGTGGGTGTTGTCCTACAATGAGCAGTTCTTC. Full variable domain (remainder filled in from reference TRBV18 and TRBJ2-1): NAGVMQNPRHLVRRRGQEARLRCSPMKGHSHVYWYRQLPEEGLKFMVYLQKENIIDESGMPKERFSAEFPKEGPSILRIQQVVRGDSAAYFCASSPQTGGWVLSYNEQFFGPGTRLTVL.

This rearrangement joins TRBV7-8 to TRBJ2-2; TRBD1 matches at 7 bases. Germline CDR1 is SGHVS and CDR2 is FQNEAQ. The V segment lost 4 bases and the J segment 7 bases; nucleotides outside the gene matches: 6. The CDR3 runs to 14 residues. The CDR3 protein is CASSSDRAGGELFF. For the CDR3, the DNA is TGTGCCAGCAGCTCCGACAGGGCTGGCGGGGAGCTGTTTTTT.

Worth noting for this clone: Germline and junction disagree at one end, which may indicate a read error. The rearrangement joins TRBV6-6 to TRBJ1-5; D is possibly TRBD1 (5 bases). This CDR3 has 16 amino acids. From germline, CDR1 is MNHNY and CDR2 SVGAGI (reference sequence). The CDR3 region has the DNA TGTGCCAGCAGTGACTCTGGGCAGCGGGGCGCATGGGCCCAGCATTTT. Translated: CASSDSGQRGAWAQHF.

The chain recombines TRBV2 with TRBJ2-3; 10 bases map to TRBD2. V lost 3 bases and J lost 5; bases outside the gene matches: 5. This CDR3 has 15 residues. CDR1 is SNHLY, CDR2 FYNNEI, per germline. CDR3 nucleotides: TGTGCCAGCAGTGATGAGGGGACTAGCGAAGATACGCAGTATTTT. Protein product: CASSDEGTSEDTQYF. The full variable domain, in which reference TRBV2 and TRBJ2-3 provide the parts outside the CDR3, is EPEVTQTPSHQVTQMGQEVILRCVPISNHLYFYWYRQILGQKVEFLVSFYNNEISEKSEIFDDQFSVERPDGSNFTLKIRSTKLEDSAMYFCASSDEGTSEDTQYFGPGTRLTVL.

The rearrangement links TRBV16 to TRBJ2-7, with TRBD1 matching 9 bases. CDR1 KGHSY and CDR2 FQNENV come from the germline V gene. The trim removed 2 bases at V and 5 bases at J, leaving 4 bases unmatched. The CDR3 loop spans 14 amino acids. The CDR3 region has the DNA TGTGCCAGCAGCCAAGGGACAGGGTTGGACGAGCAGTACTTC. Its translation: CASSQGTGLDEQYF.

This clone was counted only a few times. The chain recombines TRBV18 with TRBJ2-7; tentative D call: TRBD2 (6 bases). This CDR3 contains 13 residues. Per germline, CDR1 KGHSH and CDR2 LQKENI. V lost 6 bases, J lost 5 bases, and 14 bases lay in between. CDR3 loop: CASSQEGSDEQYF. Here the CDR3 DNA reads TGTGCCAGCTCCCAGGAGGGCTCGGACGAGCAGTACTTC.

The chain is built from TRBV7-9 and TRBJ1-1; D unclear. The CDR3 is made up of 12 amino acids. Germline-derived CDR1 and CDR2 are SEHNR and FQNEAQ (reference sequence). V lost 5 bases to trimming and J lost 1 base, with 5 bases between them. The CDR3 nucleotides are TGTGCCAGCAGCCCACAGAACACTGAAGCTTTCTTT. The encoded protein is CASSPQNTEAFF. The full variable domain, in which reference TRBV7-9 and TRBJ1-1 provide the parts outside the CDR3, is DTGVSQNPRHKITKRGQNVTFRCDPISEHNRLYWYRQTLGQGPEFLTYFQNEAQLEKSRLLSDRFSAERPKGSFSTLEIQRTEQGDSAMYLCASSPQNTEAFFGQGTRLTVV.

The rearrangement joins TRBV7-8 to TRBJ1-5; D is possibly TRBD1 (6 bases). Deletions cut 3 bases from V and 2 bases from J, with 11 bases between. CDR1 is SGHVS, CDR2 FQNEAQ, per germline. The CDR3 consists of 15 residues. Here the CDR3 reads CASSFGGRGNQPQHF. CDR3 DNA sequence: TGTGCCAGCAGCTTTGGGGGCAGGGGCAATCAGCCCCAGCATTTT.

The rearrangement joins TRBV3-1 (or the pseudogene TRBV3-2) to TRBJ1-3, with TRBD1 matching 12 bases. J gave up 6 bases and V 4 bases, and 7 bases lay outside the gene matches. Germline values: CDR1 LGHDT, CDR2 YNNKEL (reference sequence). The CDR3 has 16 amino acids. The CDR3 DNA reads TGTGCCAGCAGCCCCCGGGACAGGGGGCTTGTAAACACCATATATTTT. Translated, it gives CASSPRDRGLVNTIYF.

This rearrangement joins TRBV2 to TRBJ1-1, with D unclear. V gave up 8 bases and J gave up 4 bases, with 11 bases separating them. CDR1 and CDR2 from the germline V gene are SNHLY and FYNNEI. This CDR3 comprises 12 residues. The CDR3 loop reads CASAGLGTEAFF. The CDR3 coding sequence is TGTGCCAGCGCAGGACTGGGCACTGAAGCTTTCTTT.